This T cell receptor beta chain originates from a study of blood T cells in healthy people across ages. Study-level findings and limits: Long-lived donors exceeded aged donors in naive CD4+ cells and diversity.

In this sample, this clonotype turned up a few times. Antigen unknown. The CDR3 is 12 residues long. Germline V CDR1 and CDR2: MGHDK, SYGVNS. The J segment lost 10 bases and the V segment lost 5 bases, leaving 7 bases of the junction unmatched. A second roughly 6 to 12 cycle PCR used barcoded and J-beta primers. TCRdb reprocessed the 5' RACE reads with MiXCR, giving one entry per CDR3 protein. This table has approximately 680,000 distinct CDR3 sequences, roughly 30% appearing once. The sequence came from a woman older than 75 in good health. This chain joins TRBV25-1 and TRBJ1-2, with TRBD1 identical over 7 bases. Sequenced material: blood. CDR3 DNA sequence: TGTGCCAGCAGTTTGACAGGGAAGTTCTACACCTTC. Amino acids: CASSLTGKFYTF.